The rows below give T cell receptor beta chains drawn from one sample of a study of blood T cell repertoires in COVID-19. TCRdb keeps only in-frame clones here, not all; method: immunoSEQ multiplex PCR. Altogether roughly 200,000 clones are present, roughly 80% being singletons, with the ten largest covering approximately 1.5%. Specimen: peripheral blood. All receptors come from a human donor in a cohort sampled during active COVID-19. Each CDR3 is given with its conserved first and last residue.

>TRBJ2-5|TRBV2
CASSENRIQETQYF
>TRBJ1-1|TRBV9
CASSWTDMGTEAFF
>TRBJ1-6|TRBV28
CASTARTGGLNSPLHF
>TRBJ1-5|TRBV5-5
CASSFMAGYQPQHF
>TRBJ2-7|TRBV6-6
CATEQGSEQYF
>TRBJ1-1|TRBV10-3
CAISDGRANTEAFF
>TRBJ1-2|TRBV7-8
CASFPQVNYGYTF
>TRBJ1-1|TRBV7-2
CASSREVNTEAFF
>TRBJ2-7|TRBV7-2
CASSAGLAGAYEQYF
>TRBJ2-7|TRBV5-5
CASSWGVGTYEQYF
>TRBJ1-1|TRBV9
CASSPEPGRAFF
>TRBJ1-2|TRBV19
CASLLQESVANYGYTF
>TRBJ2-7|TRBV7-8
CASSGGLAGEQYF
>TRBJ2-3|TRBV4-1
CASSLGEPDTQYF